This T cell receptor beta chain was captured in a study of cytomegalovirus exposure and HLA in healthy donors. Study overall: The same platform used for the 666 first-cohort repertoires was also used for the 100 to 150 validation repertoires, as a later analysis reported. Study-wide results and caveats: The investigators catalogued 150 or so TCR beta chains as cytomegalovirus-associated.

V gave up 4 bases and J gave up 6 bases, with 6 bases separating them. The CDR3 is 12 amino acids. The germline gives CDR1 SGHTA, CDR2 FQGNSA. Concerning this clone: Its antigen is unknown.

Sequencing was performed with immunoSEQ multiplex PCR; in TCRdb, only in-frame clones are kept and a portion is missing. The table lists over 130,000 clones, around 86% of them singletons. This receptor was identified in a man aged 18 to 30 in good health and CMV-seropositive. Sequencing input: PBMCs. The V gene is TRBV7-2, the J gene TRBJ2-2; D unresolved. This CDR3 reads CASSYRAGELFF. The CDR3 nucleotides are TGTGCCAGCAGCTACCGGGCCGGGGAGCTGTTTTTT.